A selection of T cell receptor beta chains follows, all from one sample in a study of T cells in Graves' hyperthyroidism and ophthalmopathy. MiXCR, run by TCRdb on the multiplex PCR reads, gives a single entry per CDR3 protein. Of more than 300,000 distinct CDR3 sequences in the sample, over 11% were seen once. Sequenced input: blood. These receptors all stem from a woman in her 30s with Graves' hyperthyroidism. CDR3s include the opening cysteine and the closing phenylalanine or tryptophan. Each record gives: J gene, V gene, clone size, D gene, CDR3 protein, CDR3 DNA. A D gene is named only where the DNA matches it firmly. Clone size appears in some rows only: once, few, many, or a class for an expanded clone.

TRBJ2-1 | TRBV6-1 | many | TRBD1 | CASSEGAGGTYNEQFF | TGTGCCAGCAGTGAAGGGGCAGGGGGTACCTACAATGAGCAGTTCTTC
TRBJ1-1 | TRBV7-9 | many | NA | CASSSGQYTTEAFF | TGTGCCAGCAGCTCCGGACAGTACACCACTGAAGCTTTCTTT
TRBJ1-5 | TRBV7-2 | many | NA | CASSLGGARQPQHF | TGTGCCAGCAGCTTAGGGGGCGCGAGACAGCCCCAGCATTTT
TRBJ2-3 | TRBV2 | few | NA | CARRRGSSTDTQYF | TGTGCCAGACGCAGGGGATCTAGCACAGATACGCAGTATTTT
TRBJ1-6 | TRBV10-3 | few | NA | CAISEERGGHSPLHF | TGTGCCATCAGTGAAGAAAGGGGCGGGCATTCACCCCTCCACTTT
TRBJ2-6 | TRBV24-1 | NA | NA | CATSDHQGTNVLTF | TGTGCCACCAGTGATCATCAGGGTACCAACGTCCTGACTTTC
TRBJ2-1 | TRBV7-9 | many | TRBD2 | CASTFGSGRNNEQFF | TGTGCCAGCACCTTTGGTAGCGGGAGGAACAATGAGCAGTTCTTC
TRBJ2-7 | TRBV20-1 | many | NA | CSAKILNYEQYF | TGCAGTGCCAAGATCTTGAATTACGAGCAGTACTTC
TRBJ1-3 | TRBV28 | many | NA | CASGRDSGYYSGNTIYF | TGTGCCAGCGGCCGGGACTCAGGGTATTACTCGGGAAACACCATATATTTT
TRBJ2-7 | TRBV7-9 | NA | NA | CASSSILGDEQYF | TGTGCCAGCAGCAGCATCCTTGGGGATGAGCAGTACTTC
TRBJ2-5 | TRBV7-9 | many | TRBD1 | CASSVVGTGETQYF | TGTGCCAGCAGCGTAGTTGGGACAGGAGAGACCCAGTACTTC
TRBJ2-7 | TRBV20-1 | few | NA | CSARVRGSPYEQYF | TGCAGTGCTAGAGTCCGCGGGTCCCCCTACGAGCAGTACTTC
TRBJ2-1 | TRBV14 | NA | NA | CASSQGWGGKYNEQFF | TGTGCCAGCAGCCAAGGGTGGGGCGGGAAATACAATGAGCAGTTCTTC
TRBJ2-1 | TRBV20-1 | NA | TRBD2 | CSLAGNNNEQFF | TGCAGTCTAGCGGGAAACAATAATGAGCAGTTCTTC
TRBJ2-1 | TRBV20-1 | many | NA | CSARAPAQGGNEQFF | TGCAGTGCTAGGGCCCCGGCCCAAGGGGGCAATGAGCAGTTCTTC
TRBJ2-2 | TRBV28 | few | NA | CASSHPKAGTANTGELFF | TGTGCCAGCAGTCATCCCAAGGCCGGGACTGCGAACACCGGGGAGCTGTTTTTT
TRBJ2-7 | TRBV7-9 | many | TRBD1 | CASSLTGGAYEQYF | TGTGCCAGCAGCTTGACAGGGGGAGCCTACGAGCAGTACTTC
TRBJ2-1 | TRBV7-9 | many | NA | CASGPRWGYNEQFF | TGTGCCAGCGGGCCGAGGTGGGGCTACAATGAGCAGTTCTTC
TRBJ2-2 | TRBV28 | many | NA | CASRGRENTGELFF | TGTGCCAGCAGGGGACGGGAGAACACCGGGGAGCTGTTTTTT
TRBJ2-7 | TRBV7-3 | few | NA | CASSAYVDEQYF | TGTGCCAGCAGCGCCTATGTGGACGAGCAGTACTTC
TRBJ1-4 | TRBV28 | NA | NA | CASSLMTAAKNEKLFF | TGTGCCAGCAGTTTAATGACGGCTGCTAAAAATGAAAAACTGTTTTTT
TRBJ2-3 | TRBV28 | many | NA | CASRSQGGSPDTQYF | TGTGCCAGCAGGTCACAGGGTGGATCCCCAGATACGCAGTATTTT
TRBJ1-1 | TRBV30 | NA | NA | CAWSRGLDTEAFF | TGTGCCTGGAGTCGGGGTTTAGACACTGAAGCTTTCTTT
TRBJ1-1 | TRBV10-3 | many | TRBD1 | CAISESGQGAEAFF | TGTGCCATCAGTGAATCGGGACAGGGGGCTGAAGCTTTCTTT
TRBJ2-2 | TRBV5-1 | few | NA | CASSSSGDTGELFF | TGCGCCAGCAGCTCCTCAGGTGACACCGGGGAGCTGTTTTTT
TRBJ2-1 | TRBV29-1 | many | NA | CSVVSGGNEQFF | TGCAGCGTTGTAAGCGGAGGGAATGAGCAGTTCTTC
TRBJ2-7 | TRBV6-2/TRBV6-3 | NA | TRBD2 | CASSYPGFAGGYSYEQYF | TGTGCCAGCAGTTATCCCGGCTTTGCGGGAGGGTACTCCTACGAGCAGTACTTC
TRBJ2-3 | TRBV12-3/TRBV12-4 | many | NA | CASSRTNRETDTQYF | TGTGCCAGCAGTCGCACCAACCGGGAGACAGATACGCAGTATTTT
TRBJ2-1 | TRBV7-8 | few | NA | CASSLARTLGGYNEQFF | TGTGCCAGCAGCTTAGCGAGGACGCTCGGGGGCTACAATGAGCAGTTCTTC
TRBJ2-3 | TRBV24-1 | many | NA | CATSDVDTQYF | TGTGCCACCAGTGACGTGGATACGCAGTATTTT
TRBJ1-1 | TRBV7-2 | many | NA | CASSLPSSGAAFF | TGTGCCAGCAGCTTACCTTCGTCGGGTGCGGCTTTCTTT
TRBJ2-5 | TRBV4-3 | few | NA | CASSQDHGISETQYF | TGCGCCAGCAGCCAAGATCACGGCATAAGTGAGACCCAGTACTTC
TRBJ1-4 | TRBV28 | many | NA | CASRTGEKLFF | TGTGCCAGCAGGACGGGGGAAAAACTGTTTTTT
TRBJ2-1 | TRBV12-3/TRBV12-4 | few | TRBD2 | CASSPGSGTSGTFEQFF | TGTGCCAGCAGCCCTGGATCCGGGACTAGCGGGACTTTTGAGCAGTTCTTC
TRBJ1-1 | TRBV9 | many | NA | CASSGGGGLSTEAFF | TGTGCCAGCAGCGGGGGCGGGGGTTTGAGCACTGAAGCTTTCTTT
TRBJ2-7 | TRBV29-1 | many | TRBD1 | CSVELTGNSYEQYF | TGCAGCGTAGAGCTGACAGGGAACTCCTACGAGCAGTACTTC
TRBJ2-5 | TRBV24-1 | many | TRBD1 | CATSDTTGLQETQYF | TGTGCCACCAGTGATACGACAGGGTTACAAGAGACCCAGTACTTC
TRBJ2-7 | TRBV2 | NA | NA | CASSGREQYF | TGTGCCAGCAGTGGAAGGGAGCAGTACTTC
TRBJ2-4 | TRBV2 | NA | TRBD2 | CASTWASGRYENIQYF | TGTGCCAGCACGTGGGCTAGCGGGAGATATGAAAACATTCAGTACTTC
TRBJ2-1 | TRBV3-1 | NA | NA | CASSQDAARNEQFF | TGTGCCAGCAGCCAAGATGCGGCCCGCAATGAGCAGTTCTTC
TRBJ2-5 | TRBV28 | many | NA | CASRPWVQETQYF | TGTGCCAGCAGGCCCTGGGTCCAAGAGACCCAGTACTTC
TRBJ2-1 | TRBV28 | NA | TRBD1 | CASSPTGTGYDNEQFF | TGTGCCAGCAGCCCGACCGGGACAGGGTACGACAATGAGCAGTTCTTC
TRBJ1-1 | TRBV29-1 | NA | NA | CSVVRVKSTEAFF | TGCAGCGTTGTGAGGGTAAAGAGCACTGAAGCTTTCTTT
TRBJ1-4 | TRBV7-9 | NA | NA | CASSLNTGANEKLFF | TGTGCCAGCAGCTTAAACACTGGGGCTAATGAAAAACTGTTTTTT
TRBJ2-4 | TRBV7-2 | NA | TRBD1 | CASSPRDREFIQYF | TGTGCCAGCAGCCCCCGGGACAGGGAATTCATTCAGTACTTC
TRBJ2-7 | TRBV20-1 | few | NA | CSATPRVGSDEQYF | TGCAGTGCTACCCCCCGAGTAGGCTCGGACGAGCAGTACTTC
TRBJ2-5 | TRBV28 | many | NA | CASKEGAGIQETQYF | TGTGCCAGCAAGGAGGGGGCAGGGATCCAAGAGACCCAGTACTTC
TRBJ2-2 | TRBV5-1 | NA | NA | CASTAGGTGELFF | TGCGCCAGCACGGCAGGGGGGACCGGGGAGCTGTTTTTT
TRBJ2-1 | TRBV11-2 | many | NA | CASSHLWGNEQFF | TGTGCCAGCAGCCATCTCTGGGGGAATGAGCAGTTCTTC